These 26 T cell receptor beta chains were sequenced from one sample in a study of cytomegalovirus exposure and HLA in healthy donors. Amplification used 60 Vbeta primers and 13 Jbeta primers. Measured with immunoSEQ multiplex PCR; TCRdb has only the in-frame clones, and not every one. The table records roughly 66,000 clones, around 77% of them present only once. Material: PBMCs. Receptors were obtained from a man over 45 in good health and CMV-seronegative.

This clone occurred once. This chain connects TRBV30 to TRBJ2-7, with D possibly being TRBD2 (6 bases). CDR1 and CDR2 (germline): GTSNPN, SVGIG (reference sequence). Deletions cut 2 bases from V and 3 bases from J, with 14 bases between. There are 14 residues in the CDR3. CDR3 amino acids: CAWSLRLVYYEQYF. The CDR3 nucleotides are TGTGCCTGGAGTTTGAGACTAGTCTACTACGAGCAGTACTTC.

This rearrangement joins TRBV5-5 to TRBJ1-4, with 11 bases matching TRBD1. Losses at the gene ends were 1 base for V and 7 bases for J; bases not matched to a gene: 9. The CDR3 extends over 17 amino acids. CDR1 and CDR2 from the germline V gene are SGHKS and YYEKEE (reference sequence). Here the CDR3 reads CASSLLPGQGAIEKLFF. CDR3 coding DNA: TGTGCCAGCAGCTTGCTACCCGGACAGGGGGCAATTGAAAAACTGTTTTTT.

The chain is built from TRBV19 and TRBJ1-2, with 7 positions matching TRBD1. Germline V gene data show CDR1 as LNHDA and CDR2 as SQIVND (reference sequence). This CDR3 comprises 15 residues. V shed 1 base, J shed 5 bases, and the junction held 7 bases outside the gene matches. In DNA form, the CDR3 reads TGTGCCAGTAGTATAGCCAACGACAGGGTATATGGCTACACCTTC. It yields the protein CASSIANDRVYGYTF.

This sequence joins TRBV6-1 and TRBJ1-1; perhaps TRBD1 as D (5 bases). The germline V and J ends were trimmed by 2 bases and 7 bases, with 14 bases remaining between them. Looked up from germline, CDR1 is MNHNS and CDR2 is SASEGT. The CDR3 runs 14 residues. The CDR3 DNA reads as TGTGCCAGCAGTGAATCCGGGACTTCCTTTGAAGCTTTCTTT. As protein: CASSESGTSFEAFF.

This clone was observed a few times. The rearrangement uses TRBV28 and TRBJ2-7, with 10 bases lining up with TRBD1. V was pared by 10 bases and J by 5 bases, with 17 bases of the junction left unmatched. The CDR3 is made up of 16 amino acids. Germline assignment: CDR1 MDHEN and CDR2 SYDVKM. CDR3 coding DNA: TGTGCCACCCGACAGGGGGCGGGAGTCCTTTATCACGAGCAGTACTTC. Protein: CATRQGAGVLYHEQYF.

The rearrangement uses TRBV25-1 and TRBJ2-7; D uncertain. CDR3 length equals 14 residues. Looked up from germline, CDR1 is MGHDK and CDR2 is SYGVNS. Trimming removed 3 bases at V and 1 base at J, with 10 bases between. The CDR3 DNA sequence: TGTGCCAGCAGTGATAGCCGGCAGTCCTACGAGCAGTACTTC. Amino acid sequence: CASSDSRQSYEQYF.

The rearrangement links TRBV30 to TRBJ1-6; D remains unclear. CDR3 length: 12 amino acids. Germline V gene lookup returns CDR1 GTSNPN and CDR2 SVGIG (reference sequence). The germline V and J ends were trimmed by 0 bases and 7 bases, with 4 bases remaining between them. The CDR3 loop is CAWSVVNSPLHF. The CDR3 nucleotides read TGTGCCTGGAGTGTCGTCAATTCACCCCTCCACTTT.

The chain couples TRBV5-1 to TRBJ1-2; D uncertain. CDR1 is SGHRS and CDR2 is YFSETQ in the germline V gene. Trimming took 2 bases from V and 7 from J, leaving 18 bases between them. The CDR3 runs to 15 residues. The CDR3: CASSLGQADVSGYTF. The CDR3 DNA follows: TGCGCCAGCAGCTTAGGTCAGGCAGACGTTTCTGGCTACACCTTC.

The gene calls are TRBV5-1 and TRBJ2-1; TRBD2 might be the D (5 bases). V was trimmed by 4 bases and J by 4 bases, leaving 15 bases between them. The CDR3 length is 15 residues. Germline CDR1 is SGHRS and CDR2 is YFSETQ. In DNA form, the CDR3 reads TGCGCCAGCAGCCGAGACCCCGGGGAGTACAATGAGCAGTTCTTC. Translating gives CASSRDPGEYNEQFF.

The J gene is TRBJ1-1, the V gene TRBV7-2; a possible D gene is TRBD1 (5 bases). Trimming left V 5 bases short and J 1 base short, with 11 bases between. Germline V gene lookup returns CDR1 SGHTA and CDR2 FQGNSA. The CDR3 is 14 residues long. The CDR3 DNA reads TGTGCCAGCAGCGCAAGACAGAAGAACACTGAAGCTTTCTTT. Translation: CASSARQKNTEAFF.

The chain links TRBV11-2 to TRBJ1-3, with D uncertain. The CDR3 covers 12 residues. Between the trimmed V and J ends, which lost 5 bases and 9 bases, there was a span of 11 bases. Germline loops: CDR1 SGHAT, CDR2 FQNNGV. The CDR3 coding sequence is TGTGCCAGCAGCATAAAGCCCACCACCATATATTTT. It specifies CASSIKPTTIYF. Variable domain in full (rest from reference TRBV11-2 and TRBJ1-3): EAGVAQSPRYKIIEKRQSVAFWCNPISGHATLYWYQQILGQGPKLLIQFQNNGVVDDSQLPKDRFSAERLKGVDSTLKIQPAKLEDSAVYLCASSIKPTTIYFGEGSWLTVV.

The rearrangement uses TRBV7-6 and TRBJ1-6, with D tentatively TRBD1 (6 bases). Looked up from germline, CDR1 is SGHVS and CDR2 is FNYEAQ. This CDR3 is 16 amino acids long. Trimming took off 5 bases at V and 6 bases at J, with 17 bases between the two ends. As DNA, the CDR3 is TGTGCCAGCAGCCTGGACAGTGGTATCAGTAATTCACCCCTCCACTTT. It encodes CASSLDSGISNSPLHF.

Comment on this clone: This same CDR3 is encoded by further DNA sequences in the sample. The chain has TRBV5-4 and TRBJ1-1, with D maybe TRBD1 (6 bases). CDR1 and CDR2 (germline): SGHNT, YYREEE (reference sequence). This CDR3 comprises 14 residues. The ends were cut back, 2 bases at V and 4 bases at J, with 12 bases in the middle. CDR3 sequence reads: CASSLYPGATEAFF. As DNA, the CDR3 is TGTGCCAGCAGCTTATACCCAGGGGCCACTGAAGCTTTCTTT.

This clone has only one observation. V gene TRBV2 combines with J gene TRBJ2-6; weak D call: TRBD2 (5 bases). V lost 2 bases and J 0 bases, leaving 11 bases between the germline ends. Germline V lookup: CDR1 SNHLY, CDR2 FYNNEI. CDR3 length: 17 amino acids. CDR3 sequence (DNA): TGTGCCAGCAGTGAATGGCGGGCGCTCTCTGGGGCCAACGTCCTGACTTTC. Translating gives CASSEWRALSGANVLTF. The whole variable domain, remainder taken from reference TRBV2 and TRBJ2-6, is EPEVTQTPSHQVTQMGQEVILRCVPISNHLYFYWYRQILGQKVEFLVSFYNNEISEKSEIFDDQFSVERPDGSNFTLKIRSTKLEDSAMYFCASSEWRALSGANVLTFGAGSRLTVL.

The chain carries TRBV19 and TRBJ1-1; D call uncertain. V was cut by 5 bases and J by 3 bases, with 4 bases left in between. The germline V gene encodes CDR1 LNHDA and CDR2 SQIVND (reference sequence). The CDR3 covers 11 residues. CDR3 in amino acids: CASSYDTEAFF. The DNA for the CDR3 is TGTGCCAGTAGTTATGACACTGAAGCTTTCTTT.

On this clone: At one of its ends the junction is not consistent with the germline gene, which may arise from a read error. The chain's CDR3 is CASSSIVPGQSTGRDF. Written as DNA, the CDR3 is TGTGCCAGCAGCTCCATAGTTCCGGGACAGTCTACGGGCAGGGATTTT. The chain recombines TRBV28 with TRBJ1-3; 7 nucleotides line up with TRBD1. This CDR3 contains 16 residues. Germline V gene sequence: CDR1 MDHEN, CDR2 SYDVKM.

The chain carries TRBV7-2 and TRBJ2-3; 12 nucleotides match TRBD2. The length of the CDR3 is 16 residues. Germline-derived CDR1 and CDR2 are SGHTA and FQGNSA. The trim removed 5 bases at V and 2 bases at J, leaving 5 bases unmatched. The CDR3 loop is CASSPRTSGVTDTQYF. The DNA for the CDR3 is TGTGCCAGCAGCCCGCGGACTAGCGGGGTCACAGATACGCAGTATTTT. The variable domain in full, with the rest retrieved from reference TRBV7-2 and TRBJ2-3, is GAGVSQSPSNKVTEKGKDVELRCDPISGHTALYWYRQSLGQGLEFLIYFQGNSAPDKSGLPSDRFSAERTGGSVSTLTIQRTQQEDSAVYLCASSPRTSGVTDTQYFGPGTRLTVL.

The rearrangement links TRBV19 to TRBJ1-1; D gene ambiguous. Germline loops: CDR1 LNHDA, CDR2 SQIVND (reference sequence). The V gene lost 1 base and the J gene lost 4 bases, with 10 bases spanning the gap. The CDR3 covers 14 residues. CDR3 DNA: TGTGCCAGTAGTATAGGAGTCGGGAGCACTGAAGCTTTCTTT. It specifies CASSIGVGSTEAFF.

This chain's CDR3 is CASSRAGKGYGYTF. The CDR3 DNA sequence: TGTGCCAGCAGCCGGGCAGGGAAGGGGTATGGCTACACCTTC. V and J are TRBV9 and TRBJ1-2; a weak D match, TRBD1 (5 bases). The CDR3 consists of 14 residues. Germline loops: CDR1 SGDLS, CDR2 YYNGEE. The ends were cut back, 4 bases at V and 5 bases at J, with 15 bases in the middle.

The chain joins TRBV9 to TRBJ2-2; 10 bases agree with TRBD2. CDR1 and CDR2 (germline): SGDLS, YYNGEE. The trim removed 2 bases at V and 7 bases at J, leaving 8 bases unmatched. The CDR3 sequence is 16 residues long. CDR3 sequence: CASSVGAGGQGGELFF. The CDR3 DNA follows: TGTGCCAGCAGCGTTGGAGCGGGGGGGCAGGGCGGGGAGCTGTTTTTT.

The V call is TRBV10-1, the J call TRBJ1-2, with TRBD1 matching over 12 bases. Germline assignment: CDR1 WNHNN and CDR2 SYGVQD (reference sequence). CDR3 length: 15 amino acids. The V gene end was trimmed by 2 bases and the J gene end by 5 bases; junction bases not matched to a gene: 3. Here the CDR3 reads CASSEGTGGDYGYTF. CDR3 coding DNA: TGCGCCAGCAGTGAGGGGACAGGGGGCGATTATGGCTACACCTTC.

The rearrangement uses TRBV4-1 and TRBJ2-2; 8 bases agree with TRBD1. The trim removed 0 bases at V and 2 bases at J, leaving 17 bases unmatched. The CDR3 is made up of 21 amino acids. Germline loops: CDR1 MGHRA, CDR2 YSYEKL. The CDR3 here is CASSQDAGTGLSRPNTGELFF. In DNA form, the CDR3 reads TGCGCCAGCAGCCAAGATGCCGGGACAGGTCTCAGTAGACCAAACACCGGGGAGCTGTTTTTT.

This chain joins TRBV4-1 and TRBJ2-1; weak D call: TRBD2 (5 bases). Germline V CDR1 and CDR2: MGHRA, YSYEKL. The CDR3 contains 18 residues. The V end was cut by 1 base, the J end by 6 bases, with 22 bases between. This chain's CDR3 is CASSQAGYGRPEVNEQFF. The CDR3, as DNA: TGCGCCAGCAGCCAAGCGGGGTATGGTAGACCCGAGGTCAATGAGCAGTTCTTC.

The chain has TRBV5-6 and TRBJ1-2; D may be TRBD1 (6 bases). Germline CDR1 and CDR2: SGHDT and YYEEEE. CDR3 length equals 13 residues. V was cut by 5 bases and J by 8 bases, with 16 bases left in between. The CDR3 DNA sequence: TGTGCCAGCAGGCTGTGGGGGCTGCGGGGCTACACCTTC. Translating gives CASRLWGLRGYTF. The entire variable domain, with the rest obtained from reference TRBV5-6 and TRBJ1-2, is as follows: DAGVTQSPTHLIKTRGQQVTLRCSPKSGHDTVSWYQQALGQGPQFIFQYYEEEERQRGNFPDRFSGHQFPNYSSELNVNALLLGDSALYLCASRLWGLRGYTFGSGTRLTVV.

CDR3 protein: CASIPTGRSSYNEQFF. The DNA for the CDR3 is TGTGCCAGCATCCCAACGGGAAGAAGCTCCTACAATGAGCAGTTCTTC. The genes are TRBV27 and TRBJ2-1; a weak D match, TRBD2 (5 bases). V was cut by 7 bases and J by 0 bases, with 16 bases left in between. The CDR3 consists of 16 residues. CDR1 is MNHEY, CDR2 SMNVEV, per germline (reference sequence).

V gene TRBV11-2 combines with J gene TRBJ2-2; 7 bases align to TRBD2. The CDR3 has 18 residues. CDR1 SGHAT and CDR2 FQNNGV come from the germline V gene. V gave up 2 bases and J gave up 2 bases; unmatched junction bases: 11. This CDR3 reads CASSLILGVAGNTGELFF. The CDR3 nucleotides are TGTGCCAGCAGCTTAATCCTAGGGGTAGCGGGTAACACCGGGGAGCTGTTTTTT.